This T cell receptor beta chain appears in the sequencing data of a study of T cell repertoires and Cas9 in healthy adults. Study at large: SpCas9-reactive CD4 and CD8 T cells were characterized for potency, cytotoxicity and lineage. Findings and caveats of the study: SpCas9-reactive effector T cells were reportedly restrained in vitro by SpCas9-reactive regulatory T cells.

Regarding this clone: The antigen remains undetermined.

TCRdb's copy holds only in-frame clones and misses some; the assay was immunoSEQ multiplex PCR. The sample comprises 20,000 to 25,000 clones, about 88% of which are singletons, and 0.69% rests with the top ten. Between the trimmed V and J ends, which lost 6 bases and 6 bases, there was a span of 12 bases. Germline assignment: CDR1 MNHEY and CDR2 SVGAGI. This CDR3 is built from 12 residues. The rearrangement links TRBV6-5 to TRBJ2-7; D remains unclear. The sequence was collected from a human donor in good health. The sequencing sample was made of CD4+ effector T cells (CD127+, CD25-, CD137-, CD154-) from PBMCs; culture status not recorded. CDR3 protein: CASRQTTGEQYF. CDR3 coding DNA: TGTGCCAGCAGACAAACTACCGGCGAGCAGTACTTC.